This entry features one T cell receptor beta chain sequence. Its antigen is still unknown. The time point is: newly diagnosed GD, antithyroid drugs for less than 3 months. Isolated PBMC RNA provided the starting material for the TCR library. The sample comes from a study of regulatory T cells in long-lasting Graves disease. General study points: Accuracy was perhaps lowered by the small sample size.

Building of the TCR beta libraries involved iRepertoire HTBI primers and Arm-PCR of CDR3 regions. Authors' methods: Segment identification across samples yielded 60 or so TRBV and about 13 TRBJ segments. TCRdb re-derived calls from the multiplex PCR reads in MiXCR, one entry per CDR3 protein. V and J calls and clone size were set by TCRdb, not the authors. The sample shows roughly 360,000 distinct CDR3 sequences, approximately 10% of them seen only once. These sequences were also reported in another study, on T cells in Graves' hyperthyroidism and ophthalmopathy. That paper notes: Blood shared most expanded thyroid clonotypes above 0.001.

Sequencing was performed on peripheral blood mononuclear cells (PBMCs), taken at new diagnosis, from a patient treated with antithyroid drugs. This receptor was identified in a woman under 30 with Graves disease.

CDR3 loop: CASKVSFSGRGHEQYF. The CDR3 nucleotides read TGTGCCAGCAAGGTCAGCTTCAGCGGGAGGGGCCACGAGCAGTACTTC. This chain joins TRBV6-1 and TRBJ2-7; 10 nucleotides line up with TRBD2. Looked up from germline, CDR1 is MNHNS and CDR2 is SASEGT. The CDR3 totals 16 residues. J lost 5 bases, V lost 7 bases, and 14 bases had no gene match.